These 26 T cell receptor beta chains originate from one sample sequenced in a study of T cell responses to AZD1222 COVID-19 vaccine. Method: immunoSEQ multiplex PCR; TCRdb's copy keeps in-frame clones and lacks some. The repertoire holds more than 100,000 clones, 88% seen once, with 4% to 6% in the top ten. Material: peripheral blood, obtained on day 0 of AZD1222 vaccination. The receptors shown here come from an adult in good health.

The chain is built from TRBV3-1 (or the pseudogene TRBV3-2) and TRBJ2-1, with 8 nucleotides matching TRBD2. This CDR3 has 15 amino acids. V shed 2 bases, J shed 7 bases, and the junction held 7 bases outside the gene matches. Per germline, CDR1 LGHDT and CDR2 YNNKEL (reference sequence). The CDR3 DNA sequence: TGTGCCAGCAGCCAATCGGGACTAGGGGGAAATGAGCAGTTCTTC. It specifies CASSQSGLGGNEQFF.

J is TRBJ1-6 and V is TRBV27; 9 nucleotides match TRBD1. Trimming took 6 bases from V and 3 from J; bases not matched to a gene: 9. The CDR3 consists of 17 residues. CDR1 is MNHEY and CDR2 is SMNVEV in the germline V gene (reference sequence). CDR3 nucleotides: TGTGCCAGCAGACCGGACAGGGGAACTTTCTATAATTCACCCCTCCACTTT. Translating it yields CASRPDRGTFYNSPLHF.

This chain connects TRBV10-3 to TRBJ2-7; D is perhaps TRBD1 (5 bases). V lost 7 bases to trimming and J lost 4 bases, with 17 bases between them. CDR3 length: 14 residues. Germline lookup yields CDR1 ENHRY and CDR2 SYGVKD. The chain's CDR3 is CAIKSRQGLYEQYF. Written as DNA, the CDR3 is TGTGCCATCAAGTCAAGGCAGGGTTTATACGAGCAGTACTTC.

This chain connects TRBV2 to TRBJ1-2, with a possible D match to TRBD1 (5 bases). The CDR3 consists of 13 residues. Germline CDR1 and CDR2: SNHLY and FYNNEI. V gave up 7 bases and J gave up 4 bases, with 13 bases separating them. The CDR3 region has the DNA TGTGCCAGCACCTTAGGGGTCGGCTATGGCTACACCTTC. This encodes CASTLGVGYGYTF.

The genes are TRBV19 and TRBJ1-1; 9 bases line up with TRBD1. CDR1 and CDR2 (germline): LNHDA, SQIVND (reference sequence). J was trimmed by 1 base and V by 7 bases; bases with no gene match: 4. The CDR3 covers 14 residues. In DNA, the CDR3 is TGTGCCAGTACTCCGGGACAGGGGAACACTGAAGCTTTCTTT. It codes for CASTPGQGNTEAFF. Supplemented by reference TRBV19 and TRBJ1-1, the full variable domain reads DGGITQSPKYLFRKEGQNVTLSCEQNLNHDAMYWYRQDPGQGLRLIYYSQIVNDFQKGDIAEGYSVSREKKESFPLTVTSAQKNPTAFYLCASTPGQGNTEAFFGQGTRLTVV.

The chain has TRBV9 and TRBJ2-3; either TRBD1 or TRBD2 may supply D (6 bases each). CDR1 SGDLS and CDR2 YYNGEE come from the germline V gene. The length of the CDR3 is 15 residues. The germline V and J ends were trimmed by 0 bases and 6 bases, with 14 bases remaining between them. The CDR3 region has the DNA TGTGCCAGCAGCGTAGCTCCCGGGGGCGCGGATACGCAGTATTTT. As protein: CASSVAPGGADTQYF.

This clone was observed a few times. CDR3 sequence: CASSHRLAGGPQETQYF. The CDR3 region has the DNA TGCGCCAGCAGCCACCGACTAGCGGGGGGGCCCCAAGAGACCCAGTACTTC. The J gene is TRBJ2-5, the V gene TRBV4-1, with 14 positions matching TRBD2. Germline values: CDR1 MGHRA, CDR2 YSYEKL. The V and J ends lost 3 bases and 1 base, in that order; junction bases with no gene match: 4. The CDR3 runs to 17 residues.

This sequence joins TRBV5-1 and TRBJ2-7, with 12 bases identical to TRBD1. The trim removed 4 bases at V and 5 bases at J, leaving 4 bases unmatched. CDR1 is SGHRS, CDR2 YFSETQ, per germline. This CDR3 is built from 14 residues. The CDR3 nucleotides are TGCGCCAGCAGCCAAGGGACAGGGGGCGACGAGCAGTACTTC. Translated, it gives CASSQGTGGDEQYF.

The chain has TRBV7-2 and TRBJ2-7, with no clear D. From germline, CDR1 is SGHTA and CDR2 FQGNSA. The CDR3 covers 14 residues. The germline V and J ends were trimmed by 5 bases and 2 bases, with 13 bases remaining between them. In DNA, the CDR3 is TGTGCCAGCAGCACACGACATCCACCCTACGAGCAGTACTTC. Translated, it gives CASSTRHPPYEQYF.

The chain is built from TRBV4-3 and TRBJ1-2; tentative D call: TRBD1 (5 bases). CDR1 LGHNA and CDR2 YSLEER come from the germline V gene. V was pared by 1 base and J by 4 bases, with 10 bases between. The CDR3 covers 14 residues. The CDR3: CASSQGRQGYGYTF. The CDR3 DNA follows: TGCGCCAGCAGCCAAGGGAGGCAGGGCTATGGCTACACCTTC.

The J gene is TRBJ1-6, the V gene TRBV10-3; weak D call: TRBD1 (5 bases). CDR1 is ENHRY and CDR2 is SYGVKD in the germline V gene. The CDR3 sequence is 14 residues long. Between the trimmed V and J ends, which lost 5 bases and 8 bases, there was a span of 13 bases. The DNA of the CDR3 is TGTGCCATCAGTACCTTAGGGGAAGATTCACCCCTCCACTTT. Its translation is CAISTLGEDSPLHF.

The chain couples TRBV11-2 to TRBJ2-5; TRBD2 is a possible D gene (5 bases). Germline CDR1 is SGHAT and CDR2 is FQNNGV. Trimming took 2 bases from V and 1 from J, leaving 14 bases between them. The CDR3 is 16 residues long. CDR3 in amino acids: CASSLSPTRLQETQYF. The CDR3 nucleotides are TGTGCCAGCAGCTTATCCCCTACTAGACTCCAAGAGACCCAGTACTTC.

CDR3 amino acids: CASSYPQQGLGEKLFF. The CDR3 region has the DNA TGTGCCAGCAGTTACCCTCAACAAGGGCTGGGTGAAAAACTGTTTTTT. This chain connects TRBV6-2 or TRBV6-3 to TRBJ1-4; D uncertain. There are 16 residues in the CDR3. The ends were cut back, 2 bases at V and 7 bases at J, with 17 bases in the middle. Germline V lookup: CDR1 MNHEY, CDR2 SVGEGT.

The CDR3 reads CASSLAGDTEAFF. CDR3 DNA: TGTGCCAGCAGCTTGGCTGGGGACACTGAAGCTTTCTTT. The V call is TRBV5-4, the J call TRBJ1-1; D unclear. This CDR3 contains 13 residues. Germline-derived CDR1 and CDR2 are SGHNT and YYREEE (reference sequence). Trimming shortened V by 0 bases and J by 3 bases, and 6 bases separated the two germline ends.

The CDR3 region is CASSQNPGTPNTGELFF. Written as DNA, the CDR3 is TGTGCCAGCAGCCAAAACCCCGGGACACCGAACACCGGGGAGCTGTTTTTT. V and J are TRBV3-1 (or the pseudogene TRBV3-2) and TRBJ2-2, with D possibly matching TRBD1 (6 bases). The CDR3 extends over 17 amino acids. Deletions cut 2 bases from V and 0 bases from J, with 13 bases between. Germline V gives CDR1 LGHDT, CDR2 YNNKEL (reference sequence).

The chain uses TRBV5-8 and TRBJ2-6; a weak D match, TRBD1 (5 bases). Germline V gene data show CDR1 as SGHTS and CDR2 as YDEGEE. Between the trimmed V and J ends, which lost 4 bases and 0 bases, there was a span of 14 bases. The CDR3 spans 17 residues. The CDR3: CASSVPRDSSGANVLTF. In DNA form, the CDR3 reads TGTGCCAGCAGCGTCCCCAGGGATAGCTCTGGGGCCAACGTCCTGACTTTC.

CDR3 sequence: CASSVDPGTSGHEQYF. The CDR3 DNA sequence: TGTGCCAGCAGCGTAGATCCCGGGACTAGCGGCCACGAGCAGTACTTC. This sequence joins TRBV9 and TRBJ2-7; 11 bases are shared with TRBD2. Trimming removed 0 bases from V and 5 bases from J; junction bases left unmatched: 7. CDR3 length: 16 amino acids. The V gene's germline CDR1 is SGDLS and CDR2 YYNGEE.

The V call is TRBV15, the J call TRBJ2-3, with 7 bases matching TRBD2. J gave up 1 base and V 9 bases, and 13 bases lay outside the gene matches. The CDR3 has 16 residues. Germline V lookup: CDR1 LNHNV, CDR2 YYDKDF (reference sequence). The CDR3 coding sequence is TGTGCCACGCAATTGGGGGGGACGGTGGGCACAGATACGCAGTATTTT. This encodes CATQLGGTVGTDTQYF.

The rearrangement uses TRBV6-6 and TRBJ1-2; D uncertain. Germline CDR1 reads MNHNY; CDR2 reads SVGAGI (reference sequence). The CDR3 is 14 amino acids. V shed 3 bases and J shed 4 bases, with 12 bases lying between them. In nucleotides, the CDR3 is TGTGCCAGCAGTTATGTGTCAGATCCCTATGGCTACACCTTC. Amino acid sequence: CASSYVSDPYGYTF.

V gene TRBV6-5 combines with J gene TRBJ1-2; no reliable D call. The length of the CDR3 is 12 residues. V gave up 5 bases and J gave up 3 bases, with 7 bases separating them. The germline CDR1 and CDR2 sequences are MNHEY and SVGAGI. DNA of the CDR3: TGTGCCAGCAGTAGCGCGGACTATGGCTACACCTTC. Its translation is CASSSADYGYTF.

The chain is built from TRBV9 and TRBJ1-1; 7 bases are shared with TRBD1. This CDR3 region has 15 residues. CDR1 SGDLS and CDR2 YYNGEE come from the germline V gene. V trimming: 4 bases; J trimming: 0 bases; junction bases outside the gene matches: 6. CDR3 amino acids: CASSTTGALNTEAFF. CDR3 bases: TGTGCCAGCAGCACAACAGGGGCCTTGAACACTGAAGCTTTCTTT.

The CDR3 sequence: CASSQDPTSGNTIYF. Written as DNA, the CDR3 is TGCGCCAGCAGCCAAGATCCAACCTCTGGAAACACCATATATTTT. J is TRBJ1-3 and V is TRBV4-1; D call uncertain. The CDR3 extends over 15 amino acids. Deletions cut 0 bases from V and 0 bases from J, with 6 bases between. Per germline, CDR1 MGHRA and CDR2 YSYEKL.

The V and J genes are TRBV4-3 and TRBJ1-6; no clear D. The ends were cut back, 0 bases at V and 10 bases at J, with 13 bases in the middle. The germline V gene encodes CDR1 LGHNA and CDR2 YSLEER. There are 15 residues in the CDR3. CDR3 residues: CASSQDYSTRSPLHF. CDR3 nucleotide sequence: TGCGCCAGCAGCCAAGATTACAGTACAAGATCACCCCTCCACTTT.

The rearrangement joins TRBV7-3 to TRBJ1-1; 7 nucleotides line up with TRBD1. Germline assignment: CDR1 SGHTA and CDR2 FQGTGA. This CDR3 contains 15 residues. The junction had 11 bases not matched to a gene; V was cut back by 5 bases and J by 5 bases. CDR3 amino acids: CASSKQGQSRTEAFF. DNA for the CDR3: TGTGCCAGCAGCAAGCAGGGACAGTCAAGAACTGAAGCTTTCTTT.

This chain joins TRBV27 and TRBJ1-2; D ambiguous. CDR1 and CDR2 (germline): MNHEY, SMNVEV (reference sequence). The CDR3 covers 11 residues. With 7 bases removed from V and 11 bases from J, the gap between germline ends came to 14 bases. As DNA, the CDR3 is TGTGCCAGCACCCAAAGGGCGGATTACACCTTC. Its protein product is CASTQRADYTF.

The J gene is TRBJ2-5, the V gene TRBV9; D gene unclear. This CDR3 region has 16 residues. Germline V gene sequence: CDR1 SGDLS, CDR2 YYNGEE. V lost 0 bases to trimming and J lost 0 bases, with 12 bases between them. CDR3 bases: TGTGCCAGCAGCGTAGATCCAGTACCTAACCAAGAGACCCAGTACTTC. This codes for CASSVDPVPNQETQYF. Based on the CDR3 plus reference TRBV9 and TRBJ2-5, the full variable domain is DSGVTQTPKHLITATGQRVTLRCSPRSGDLSVYWYQQSLDQGLQFLIQYYNGEERAKGNILERFSAQQFPDLHSELNLSSLELGDSALYFCASSVDPVPNQETQYFGPGTRLLVL.